Following are 13 T cell receptor beta chains from one sample sequenced in a study of CD8 T cells in Susac syndrome. Random hexamers were used to reverse transcribe about 0.45 to 1 ug of RNA. TCRdb recomputed calls from the immunoSEQ multiplex PCR reads with MiXCR, one row per CDR3 protein. The sample yields 90,000 to 150,000 distinct CDR3 sequences, 85% to 95% seen once. Sequenced material: CD8+ T cells from PBMCs. These receptors were collected from a human donor in good health.

The J gene is TRBJ1-1, the V gene TRBV30; D uncertain. The CDR3 length is 11 residues. V lost 2 bases, J lost 6 bases, and 7 bases lay in between. Per the germline V gene, CDR1 is GTSNPN and CDR2 is SVGIG (reference sequence). Here the CDR3 DNA reads TGTGCCTGGAGTCGAAGCGCTGAAGCTTTCTTT. This codes for CAWSRSAEAFF.

The chain combines TRBV25-1 with TRBJ1-2; D is perhaps TRBD1 (5 bases). Germline V gives CDR1 MGHDK, CDR2 SYGVNS. The CDR3 loop spans 13 amino acids. V was pared by 6 bases and J by 4 bases, with 12 bases between. CDR3 loop: CASSGRDFYGYTF. The DNA of the CDR3 is TGTGCCAGCAGCGGCCGGGACTTCTATGGCTACACCTTC.

The V gene is TRBV10-3, the J gene TRBJ1-1, with a tentative D call TRBD1 (5 bases). Trimming left V 8 bases short and J 5 bases short, with 24 bases between. Germline CDR1 reads ENHRY; CDR2 reads SYGVKD. The CDR3 is 16 residues long. CDR3 sequence (DNA): TGTGCCATCGGGGGGGGGAGAGTACAGGCCGCGACTGAAGCTTTCTTT. Its protein is CAIGGGRVQAATEAFF.

V and J are TRBV7-2 and TRBJ1-3; D ambiguous. This CDR3 has 13 amino acids. The germline V gene has CDR1 SGHTA and CDR2 FQGNSA. Trimming pared 1 base from V and 7 bases from J, leaving 8 bases between. The CDR3: CASSLVGMNTIYF. The CDR3, as DNA: TGTGCCAGCAGCTTAGTTGGGATGAACACCATATATTTT.

This chain uses TRBV12-3 or TRBV12-4 with TRBJ2-1; D may be TRBD1 (5 bases). The CDR3 has 14 amino acids. Between the trimmed V and J ends, which lost 2 bases and 4 bases, there was a span of 9 bases. The CDR3 loop reads CASSLQGGYNEQFF. Here the CDR3 DNA reads TGTGCCAGCAGTTTACAGGGCGGTTACAATGAGCAGTTCTTC.

The gene calls are TRBV3-1 and TRBJ1-5; no clear D. The germline gives CDR1 LGHDT, CDR2 YNNKEL (reference sequence). Trimming took off 4 bases at V and 6 bases at J, with 13 bases between the two ends. The CDR3 totals 14 residues. For the CDR3, the DNA is TGTGCCAGCAGCCCCGTTAACGAGGGTCAGCCCCAGCATTTT. Residues: CASSPVNEGQPQHF.

The chain uses TRBV29-1 and TRBJ2-7, with 7 bases aligning to TRBD2. J was trimmed by 6 bases and V by 6 bases; bases with no gene match: 5. The CDR3 extends over 11 amino acids. Germline lookup yields CDR1 SQVTM and CDR2 ANQGSEA. CDR3 coding DNA: TGCAGCGTCGGGACTATGGGCGAGCAGTACTTC. Its translation: CSVGTMGEQYF.

V gene TRBV24-1 combines with J gene TRBJ2-5; TRBD1 agrees at 8 bases. This CDR3 is built from 14 residues. The germline V gene encodes CDR1 KGHDR and CDR2 SFDVKD. V trimming: 3 bases; J trimming: 4 bases; junction bases outside the gene matches: 3. The CDR3 DNA follows: TGTGCCACCAGTGATACCGGACAGGGAGAGACCCAGTACTTC. This codes for CATSDTGQGETQYF.

The chain joins TRBV6-5 to TRBJ2-1, with TRBD1 matching 12 bases. Losses at the gene ends were 0 bases for V and 9 bases for J; bases not matched to a gene: 6. The CDR3 has 16 residues. CDR1 and CDR2 (germline): MNHEY, SVGAGI. CDR3 loop: CASSYSRDRGLGEQFF. The CDR3 DNA is TGTGCCAGCAGTTACTCGAGGGACAGGGGGCTCGGTGAGCAGTTCTTC.

The J gene is TRBJ1-3, the V gene TRBV20-1, with D unclear. This CDR3 is 11 amino acids long. Per germline, CDR1 DFQATT and CDR2 SNEGSKA (reference sequence). CDR3 nucleotides: TGCAGCGGGAGCTCTGGAAACACCATATATTTT. Translating it yields CSGSSGNTIYF.

This chain connects TRBV7-2 to TRBJ1-2, with 8 bases aligning to TRBD1. Trimming at V came to 5 bases and at J to 5 bases, leaving 10 bases not matched to a gene. The CDR3 length is 15 residues. Germline CDR1 is SGHTA and CDR2 is FQGNSA. CDR3 DNA sequence: TGTGCCAGCAGCAAAGAGGGACAGGTCCCGTATGGCTACACCTTC. As protein: CASSKEGQVPYGYTF.

The CDR3: CASSLAGSGGEKLFF. The CDR3 DNA follows: TGCGCCAGCAGCTTGGCCGGTAGCGGGGGTGAAAAACTGTTTTTT. The chain recombines TRBV5-1 with TRBJ1-4, with D perhaps TRBD1 (5 bases). V was cut by 0 bases and J by 7 bases, with 13 bases left in between. Germline CDR1 is SGHRS and CDR2 is YFSETQ. This CDR3 region has 15 residues. The full variable domain, in which reference TRBV5-1 and TRBJ1-4 provide the parts outside the CDR3, is KAGVTQTPRYLIKTRGQQVTLSCSPISGHRSVSWYQQTPGQGLQFLFEYFSETQRNKGNFPGRFSGRQFSNSRSEMNVSTLELGDSALYLCASSLAGSGGEKLFFGSGTQLSVL.

The chain joins TRBV12-3 or TRBV12-4 to TRBJ2-1, with 9 positions matching TRBD2. The V segment lost 3 bases and the J segment 6 bases; nucleotides outside the gene matches: 3. CDR3 length equals 14 residues. The CDR3 DNA reads TGTGCCAGCAGTTTGACTAGCGGATCCAATGAGCAGTTCTTC. Its protein product is CASSLTSGSNEQFF.